This T cell receptor (beta chain) was captured by sequencing in a study of chemoradiotherapy in HPV16-positive cancers. V dropped 2 bases and J dropped 5; count of bases not matched to a gene: 7. Germline V gene sequence: CDR1 SGHRS, CDR2 YFSETQ. This CDR3 spans 16 amino acids. TCRdb's copy holds only in-frame clones and misses some; the assay was immunoSEQ multiplex PCR. Altogether tens of thousands of clones are present, roughly 95% being singletons, with the ten largest covering 2.7%. The sequence derives from a human donor with HPV-associated anogenital cancer. Sample collection occurred from a patient who underwent chemoradiotherapy. This rearrangement joins TRBV5-1 to TRBJ2-1, with TRBD2 matching over 10 bases. CDR3 sequence: CASSFGSGRADNEQFF. Here the CDR3 DNA reads TGCGCCAGCAGCTTTGGAAGCGGGAGGGCCGACAATGAGCAGTTCTTC.